The T cell receptor (beta chain) described here comes from a study of T cells after yellow fever vaccination. The table lists this clonotype with a count of one. TCRdb called the 5' RACE reads again in MiXCR, with one record for every CDR3 protein. The sample contains nearly 550,000 distinct CDR3 sequences, roughly a fifth of which appear only once. The germline gives CDR1 DFQATT, CDR2 SNEGSKA (reference sequence). Unmatched junction bases numbered 11, after V lost 5 bases and J lost 4 bases. The CDR3 is made up of 15 amino acids. Sequencing used PBMCs, obtained 15 days after the yellow fever booster vaccination. The TCR was taken from a man aged 25 to 40 who received the YFV17D yellow fever vaccine. V and J are TRBV20-1 and TRBJ2-7; 10 nucleotides agree with TRBD2. The CDR3, as DNA: TGCAGTGCTGAGCGGCCTAGCGGGAGAGATTACGAGCAGTACTTC. It codes for CSAERPSGRDYEQYF.